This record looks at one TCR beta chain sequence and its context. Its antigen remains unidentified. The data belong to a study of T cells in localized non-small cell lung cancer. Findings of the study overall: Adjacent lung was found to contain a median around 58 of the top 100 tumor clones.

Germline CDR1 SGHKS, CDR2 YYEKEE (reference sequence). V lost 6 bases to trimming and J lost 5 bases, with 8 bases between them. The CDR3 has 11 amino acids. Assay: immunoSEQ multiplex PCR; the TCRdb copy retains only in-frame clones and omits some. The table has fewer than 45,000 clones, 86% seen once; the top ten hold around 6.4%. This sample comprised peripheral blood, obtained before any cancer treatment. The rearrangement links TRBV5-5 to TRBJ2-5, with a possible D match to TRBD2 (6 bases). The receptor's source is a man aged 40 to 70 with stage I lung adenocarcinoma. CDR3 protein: CASIRGETQYF. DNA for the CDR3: TGTGCCAGCATCCGGGGGGAGACCCAGTACTTC.